This T cell receptor beta chain was observed in a study of radiation and T cells in renal cell carcinoma. Study context: Nephrectomy followed 15 Gy stereotactic body radiation by 4 weeks.

Using immunoSEQ multiplex PCR, the repertoire was profiled, and TCRdb retains in-frame clones only, with some absent. This sample carries more than 140,000 clones, 83% of them seen once, and the ten largest clones take under 30%. Whole-study findings and limits: From baseline, blood top tumor clonotypes peaked at 2 weeks post-radiation.

This clone turned up a few times. What it binds is not known. Time point meaning: baseline pretreatment blood. Treatment of the sample: 15 Gy SBRT to primary tumor, nephrectomy 4 weeks later. Serial blood draws occurred at baseline and 2 and 4 weeks post-SBRT. The tumor was a clear cell renal cell carcinoma. The TCR was taken from a woman aged 50 to 60 with renal cell carcinoma. The sequences come from blood, collected from a patient whose treatment included radiotherapy and nephrectomy.

CDR3 nucleotide sequence: TGTGCCAGCAGCCGAGGAGGTTATAGCAATCAGCCCCAGCATTTT. Amino acid sequence: CASSRGGYSNQPQHF. The chain is built from TRBV7-9 and TRBJ1-5; D gene uncertain. This CDR3 is built from 15 residues. V lost 5 bases and J lost 0, with 11 bases in between. In germline, CDR1 is SEHNR, CDR2 FQNEAQ (reference sequence).